Below, 8 T cell receptor beta chains from the same sample are listed, as sequenced in a study of radiation and T cells in renal cell carcinoma. The time point: blood 2 weeks post-SBRT. Documented treatment: 15 Gy SBRT to primary tumor, nephrectomy 4 weeks later. This table comes from immunoSEQ multiplex PCR, and its TCRdb copy is limited to in-frame clones, with some not included. The table includes some 72,000 clones, about 81% detected once. The specimen was blood, collected from a patient whose treatment included radiotherapy and nephrectomy. These TCRs come from a man between 60 and 70 years old with renal cell carcinoma.

The CDR3 protein is CASSFLSQHAGELFF. The CDR3 nucleotides read TGCGCCAGCAGCTTTTTGTCCCAACACGCCGGGGAGCTGTTTTTT. The genes are TRBV5-1 and TRBJ2-2; no reliable D call. The CDR3 spans 15 residues. V was trimmed by 2 bases and J by 6 bases, leaving 14 bases between them. Germline loops: CDR1 SGHRS, CDR2 YFSETQ.

The J gene is TRBJ2-7, the V gene TRBV29-1; no clear D gene. This CDR3 has 11 residues. The V and J ends lost 0 bases and 3 bases respectively, with 3 bases between them. Germline V lookup: CDR1 SQVTM, CDR2 ANQGSEA. CDR3 nucleotide sequence: TGCAGCGTTGAAGAATTCTACGAGCAGTACTTC. Translating gives CSVEEFYEQYF.

The chain uses TRBV11-3 and TRBJ1-1; D may be TRBD1 (5 bases). Germline V gives CDR1 SGHNT, CDR2 YENEEA. V dropped 5 bases and J dropped 4 bases, with 11 bases sitting between them. This CDR3 has 13 amino acids. The CDR3 is CASSLTAGTEAFF. CDR3 in DNA: TGTGCCAGCAGCCTGACAGCCGGCACTGAAGCTTTCTTT.

The J gene is TRBJ1-1, the V gene TRBV9, with 9 bases matching TRBD1. J gave up 5 bases and V 0 bases, and 2 bases lay outside the gene matches. This CDR3 is 14 amino acids long. Germline-derived CDR1 and CDR2 are SGDLS and YYNGEE. CDR3 DNA: TGTGCCAGCAGCGTAGGGACAGGGGTGACTGAAGCTTTCTTT. Its translation is CASSVGTGVTEAFF.

The chain has TRBV19 and TRBJ2-1; D may be TRBD1 (5 bases). The CDR3 runs 16 residues. Germline CDR1 reads LNHDA; CDR2 reads SQIVND (reference sequence). V was trimmed by 6 bases and J by 4 bases, leaving 19 bases between them. The CDR3 DNA is TGTGCCAGTAGCTACAGGCTCCAGCCAGCTTACAATGAGCAGTTCTTC. Protein product: CASSYRLQPAYNEQFF.

This rearrangement joins TRBV4-1 to TRBJ2-5, with 9 positions matching TRBD1. Germline V gene lookup returns CDR1 MGHRA and CDR2 YSYEKL. The CDR3 totals 16 residues. The J segment lost 6 bases and the V segment lost 1 base, leaving 9 bases of the junction unmatched. For the CDR3, the DNA is TGCGCCAGCAGCCAAGCGGGACAGGGTAAGGCGAAGACCCAGTACTTC. Protein product: CASSQAGQGKAKTQYF.

The gene calls are TRBV2 and TRBJ1-2; no clear D. V lost 5 bases and J lost 3, with 13 bases in between. Germline V gives CDR1 SNHLY, CDR2 FYNNEI. This CDR3 has 14 residues. The CDR3 bases are TGTGCCAGCAGTTCTCGGACGCGGGACTATGGCTACACCTTC. As protein: CASSSRTRDYGYTF.

Here the CDR3 reads CASSLVGFSTDTQYF. Here the CDR3 DNA reads TGTGCCAGCAGCTTGGTGGGCTTTAGCACAGATACGCAGTATTTT. The V gene is TRBV5-6, the J gene TRBJ2-3; no firm D call. Trimming took 0 bases from V and 0 from J, leaving 8 bases between them. The CDR3 has 15 residues. Per the germline V gene, CDR1 is SGHDT and CDR2 is YYEEEE.